The 8 T cell receptor beta chains listed next were all sequenced from one sample in a study of T cells in Graves' hyperthyroidism and ophthalmopathy. RNA transcripts provided the source from which TCR beta CDR3 regions were amplified. The HTBI primer set served for first-round RT-PCR of the TCR CDR3. TCRdb recomputed calls from the multiplex PCR reads with MiXCR, one row per CDR3 protein. This table has about 640,000 distinct CDR3 sequences, about 20% appearing once. Sequencing input: blood. These receptor sequences come from a man aged 25 to 40 with Graves' ophthalmopathy.

This clonotype came up many times. The chain recombines TRBV10-3 with TRBJ1-5; D is unclear. V was pared by 5 bases and J by 2 bases, with 10 bases between. The germline V gene has CDR1 ENHRY and CDR2 SYGVKD. CDR3 length equals 14 residues. CDR3 DNA sequence: TGTGCCATCAGTTCGGAGGGTGGCAATCAGCCCCAGCATTTT. Protein sequence: CAISSEGGNQPQHF.

The gene calls are TRBV6-1 and TRBJ2-7, with TRBD2 matching 10 bases. V lost 8 bases and J lost 5; bases outside the gene matches: 9. The CDR3 sequence is 14 residues long. Germline CDR1 and CDR2: MNHNS and SASEGT. The CDR3 nucleotides read TGTGCCAGCGGCCCGGGACTAGCGTTAAACGAGCAGTACTTC. Amino acid sequence: CASGPGLALNEQYF.

The chain combines TRBV20-1 with TRBJ2-7, with 9 bases fitting TRBD1. V shed 3 bases and J 7 bases; nucleotides not matched to a gene: 10. The CDR3 sequence is 14 residues long. Germline loops: CDR1 DFQATT, CDR2 SNEGSKA (reference sequence). CDR3 coding DNA: TGCAGTGCTAGCCCTTCCGACAGGGGGAGGGAGCAGTACTTC. Protein sequence: CSASPSDRGREQYF.

This chain uses TRBV4-1 with TRBJ2-5; possibly TRBD1 for D (6 bases). Germline V gene data show CDR1 as MGHRA and CDR2 as YSYEKL. Trimming took off 1 base at V and 0 bases at J, with 15 bases between the two ends. The CDR3 consists of 17 residues. CDR3 sequence (DNA): TGCGCCAGCAGCCAAGTTTTCAACCAGGGGTACCAAGAGACCCAGTACTTC. Translating gives CASSQVFNQGYQETQYF.

This clonotype was seen at least ten times. V gene TRBV11-2 combines with J gene TRBJ2-3; 14 nucleotides align to TRBD2. From germline, CDR1 is SGHAT and CDR2 FQNNGV. V trimming: 4 bases; J trimming: 4 bases; junction bases outside the gene matches: 4. The CDR3 totals 16 residues. DNA of the CDR3: TGTGCCAGCAGCTACTGGACTAGCGGGAGGTCAGATACGCAGTATTTT. As protein: CASSYWTSGRSDTQYF.

On this clonotype itself: The germline gene is not matched at one end of the junction; a read error may be the cause. V is TRBV7-7 and J is TRBJ2-1; 11 bases fit TRBD2. This CDR3 has 16 amino acids. Per the germline V gene, CDR1 is SSHAT and CDR2 is FNYEAQ (reference sequence). The CDR3 sequence is CASSLRLAGGYNEQFF. Written as DNA, the CDR3 is TGTGCTAGCAGCTTACGTCTAGCGGGAGGCTACAATGAGCAGTTCTTC. The entire variable domain, with the rest obtained from reference TRBV7-7 and TRBJ2-1, is as follows: GAGVSQSPRYKVTKRGQDVTLRCDPISSHATLYWYQQALGQGPEFLTYFNYEAQPDKSGLPSDRFSAERPEGSISTLTIQRTEQRDSAMYRCASSLRLAGGYNEQFFGPGTRLTVL.

The rearrangement joins TRBV10-3 to TRBJ2-5; no reliable D call. CDR1 and CDR2 (germline): ENHRY, SYGVKD. Trimming left V 7 bases short and J 1 base short, with 10 bases between. This CDR3 is built from 13 residues. The CDR3 DNA reads as TGTGCCATCAAGAACAGAGTCCAAGAGACCCAGTACTTC. Amino acids: CAIKNRVQETQYF.

This CDR3 is CASSSQFTGELFF. CDR3 bases: TGTGCCAGCAGCTCACAGTTCACCGGGGAGCTGTTTTTT. The rearrangement uses TRBV5-6 and TRBJ2-2; D call uncertain. The CDR3 is 13 amino acids. Germline-derived CDR1 and CDR2 are SGHDT and YYEEEE. The V end lost 3 bases, the J end lost 4 bases, and 7 bases lay between the germline ends. Supplemented by reference TRBV5-6 and TRBJ2-2, the full variable domain reads DAGVTQSPTHLIKTRGQQVTLRCSPKSGHDTVSWYQQALGQGPQFIFQYYEEEERQRGNFPDRFSGHQFPNYSSELNVNALLLGDSALYLCASSSQFTGELFFGEGSRLTVL.